This T cell receptor beta chain emerged from a study of OX40 agonist ivuxolimab in advanced cancers. Assay: immunoSEQ multiplex PCR; the TCRdb copy retains only in-frame clones and omits some. The repertoire includes roughly 98,000 clones, about 79% of them detected once, and approximately 1.5% sits in the top ten. V lost 0 bases to trimming and J lost 9 bases, with 15 bases between them. CDR1 and CDR2 from the germline V gene are MGHRA and YSYEKL. CDR3 length: 16 amino acids. The chain is built from TRBV4-1 and TRBJ1-6; TRBD1 might be the D (5 bases). Sequencing used CD4+ or CD8+ T cells sorted from blood, obtained in a trial of the OX40 agonist ivuxolimab. The sequence was obtained from an adult with an advanced solid tumor such as melanoma, head and neck, liver or kidney cancer. In nucleotides, the CDR3 is TGCGCCAGCAGCCAAGAAGTTGGCAGGGTGGTTTCACCCCTCCACTTT. Amino acids: CASSQEVGRVVSPLHF.